Sequencing of this T cell receptor beta chain was carried out in a study of blood T cell repertoires in COVID-19. Between the trimmed V and J ends, which lost 1 base and 1 base, there was a span of 20 bases. The length of the CDR3 is 18 residues. This table comes from immunoSEQ multiplex PCR, and its TCRdb copy is limited to in-frame clones, with some not included. The top ten clones hold around 3.2% of a sample with fewer than 200,000 clones, around 85% of them seen once. V usage is TRBV5-3 and J usage is TRBJ2-5, with D possibly matching TRBD2 (6 bases). TRBV5-3 is labeled an ORF, and its function is uncertain. The sequenced sample was peripheral blood. The receptor's source is a human donor with acute or convalescent COVID-19. The donor label of this sample is uncertain. The CDR3 reads CARSLIKVVAASQETQYF. The DNA of the CDR3 is TGTGCCAGAAGCTTGATCAAGGTTGTAGCGGCCTCCCAAGAGACCCAGTACTTC.